The clone carrying this TCR beta chain was picked up many times. Its antigen is not known. The entry originates in a study of identical twins. Study conclusions and caveats: Conclusions relied on cross-sectional statistical analysis, not following the same donors.

Deletions cut 0 bases from V and 2 bases from J, with 7 bases between. Germline V gives CDR1 SGHRS, CDR2 YFSETQ. This CDR3 contains 14 residues. MiXCR was run by TCRdb on the 5' RACE reads, yielding one entry per CDR3 protein. The table includes approximately 530,000 distinct CDR3 sequences, under 25% detected once. These data also featured in a second study, about yellow fever vaccine responses in identical twins.

Specimen: CD4+ T cells sorted from blood. The chain carries TRBV5-1 and TRBJ2-3, with D maybe TRBD1 (6 bases). The sequence was collected from a young woman in good health. The CDR3 DNA reads TGCGCCAGCAGCTTGGGGGACACCACAGATACGCAGTATTTT. Its protein product is CASSLGDTTDTQYF.